These 16 T cell receptor beta chains were sequenced from one sample in a study of response to subunit inactivated influenza vaccine. TCRdb independently ran MiXCR on the RT-PCR reads; one entry per CDR3 protein. The sample includes about half a million distinct CDR3 sequences, about a tenth of them seen just once. Sequencing was performed on PBMCs from blood, taken 40 to 50 days after vaccination. These receptors were collected from a man aged 45-65 years who received an inactivated influenza vaccine.

At least ten counts were recorded for this clonotype. The chain has TRBV11-2 and TRBJ2-7, with D perhaps TRBD1 (6 bases). This CDR3 spans 15 amino acids. Between the trimmed V and J ends, which lost 2 bases and 3 bases, there was a span of 14 bases. Germline CDR1 SGHAT, CDR2 FQNNGV. This chain's CDR3 is CASSLPSRTVYEQYF. CDR3 coding DNA: TGTGCCAGCAGCTTACCGTCCCGGACAGTCTACGAGCAGTACTTC.

This clonotype was seen at least ten times. The chain links TRBV10-3 to TRBJ2-7; D tentatively reads TRBD1 or TRBD2 (5 bases each). V was cut by 8 bases and J by 4 bases, with 15 bases left in between. This CDR3 region has 13 residues. CDR1 is ENHRY and CDR2 is SYGVKD in the germline V gene. The chain's CDR3 is CAIRSGSSYEQYF. Written as DNA, the CDR3 is TGTGCCATCCGATCAGGGAGTTCTTACGAGCAGTACTTC.

J is TRBJ2-5 and V is TRBV3-1, with 7 bases aligning to TRBD1. The V gene's germline CDR1 is LGHDT and CDR2 YNNKEL (reference sequence). Losses at the gene ends were 2 bases for V and 2 bases for J; bases not matched to a gene: 5. The length of the CDR3 is 15 residues. The CDR3 nucleotides read TGTGCCAGCAGCCAATTCCGACAGGGACAAGAGACCCAGTACTTC. The encoded protein is CASSQFRQGQETQYF.

This clonotype was picked up many times. V usage is TRBV6-6 and J usage is TRBJ2-3; the D is unclear. V was clipped by 6 bases and J by 9 bases, with 10 bases between them. Germline assignment: CDR1 MNHNY and CDR2 SVGAGI (reference sequence). The CDR3 has 11 residues. CDR3 nucleotides: TGTGCCAGCAGCCTATCAGTGACGCAGTATTTT. This sequence encodes CASSLSVTQYF.

This clonotype appeared many times. The genes are TRBV7-2 and TRBJ2-5; 11 bases align to TRBD2. The CDR3 length is 15 residues. V was pared by 5 bases and J by 3 bases, with 5 bases of the junction left unmatched. The germline V gene encodes CDR1 SGHTA and CDR2 FQGNSA. This CDR3 reads CASSPTSGGEETQYF. The DNA of the CDR3 is TGTGCCAGCAGCCCAACTAGCGGGGGTGAAGAGACCCAGTACTTC.

This chain connects TRBV11-2 to TRBJ2-2, with 9 bases lining up with TRBD2. The trim removed 8 bases at V and 5 bases at J, leaving 12 bases unmatched. The CDR3 contains 16 residues. Germline CDR1 SGHAT, CDR2 FQNNGV. DNA for the CDR3: TGTGCCAGCTTATTAGGGTTAGCGGGAGTAACCGGGGAGCTGTTTTTT. It translates to CASLLGLAGVTGELFF.

This clonotype was counted many times. This chain joins TRBV20-1 and TRBJ2-7; D is possibly TRBD1 or TRBD2 (6 bases each). V was pared by 5 bases and J by 1 base, with 15 bases between. This CDR3 region has 14 residues. CDR1 DFQATT and CDR2 SNEGSKA come from the germline V gene (reference sequence). This CDR3 is CSAETGGRSYEQYF. The CDR3 bases are TGCAGTGCTGAGACCGGGGGCCGATCCTACGAGCAGTACTTC.

This clonotype has just a few counts. The chain uses TRBV12-3 or TRBV12-4 and TRBJ2-1; TRBD2 aligns across 9 bases. With 3 bases clipped from V and 4 bases from J, the junction kept 4 bases outside the gene matches. There are 15 residues in the CDR3. CDR3: CASSFGSGRYNEQFF. DNA for the CDR3: TGTGCCAGCAGTTTTGGTAGCGGGAGATACAATGAGCAGTTCTTC.

For this clonotype: Germline and junction disagree at one end, which may indicate a read error. The chain links TRBV5-5 to TRBJ1-2; weak D call: TRBD1 (5 bases). Looked up from germline, CDR1 is SGHKS and CDR2 is YYEKEE (reference sequence). The CDR3 extends over 13 amino acids. This CDR3 is CASRRDPGNGDTF. For the CDR3, the DNA is TGTGCCAGCAGACGGGACCCCGGCAATGGCGACACCTTC.

This clonotype was observed many times. J is TRBJ1-2 and V is TRBV12-3 or TRBV12-4, with D unclear. Trimming took 6 bases from V and 5 from J, leaving 7 bases between them. There are 11 residues in the CDR3. CDR3 protein: CASSSLYGYTF. The CDR3 DNA follows: TGTGCCAGCAGCTCCCTTTATGGCTACACCTTC.

This clonotype occurred a few times. Here the CDR3 DNA reads TGCAGTGCTAGAGAAGTAGGAGCTAACTATGGCTACACCTTC. It is translated as CSAREVGANYGYTF. V is TRBV20-1 and J is TRBJ1-2; D is uncertain. The CDR3 consists of 14 residues. V gave up 0 bases and J gave up 0 bases, with 8 bases separating them. The germline V gene encodes CDR1 DFQATT and CDR2 SNEGSKA (reference sequence).

A remark on this clonotype: Relative to the germline gene, one junction end is altered; a read error may explain this. The V and J genes are TRBV11-2 and TRBJ1-6; 7 bases line up with TRBD1. Germline CDR1 SGHAT, CDR2 FQNNGV. This CDR3 has 15 residues. CDR3 sequence: CASSARQGGGSPLNF. For the CDR3, the DNA is TGTGCCAGCAGCGCACGACAGGGAGGCGGTTCACCCCTCAACTTT.

In its sample, this clonotype was seen a few times. This rearrangement joins TRBV24-1 to TRBJ2-5; D perhaps matches TRBD1 (5 bases). The CDR3 length is 15 residues. Germline V gene lookup returns CDR1 KGHDR and CDR2 SFDVKD. V gave up 3 bases and J gave up 2 bases, with 12 bases separating them. CDR3 in DNA: TGTGCCACCAGTGATACCGGACAAATACAAGAGACCCAGTACTTC. This translates into CATSDTGQIQETQYF.

In its sample, this clonotype was seen a few times. The chain couples TRBV10-3 to TRBJ2-1, with 14 bases matching TRBD2. The CDR3 covers 21 residues. The germline V gene has CDR1 ENHRY and CDR2 SYGVKD. The ends lost 3 bases at V and 0 bases at J; junction bases unmatched: 13. CDR3 DNA sequence: TGTGCCATCAGTGACCCGGGACTAGCGGGGGCCTTACCAGGCTCCTACAATGAGCAGTTCTTC. This encodes CAISDPGLAGALPGSYNEQFF.

This clonotype was counted only a few times. The chain joins TRBV25-1 to TRBJ2-7, with no clear D. The germline V gene encodes CDR1 MGHDK and CDR2 SYGVNS. The CDR3 runs to 14 residues. With 1 base removed from V and 0 bases from J, the gap between germline ends came to 7 bases. The CDR3 sequence: CASSEFRHSYEQYF. As DNA, the CDR3 is TGTGCCAGCAGTGAATTCAGACACTCCTACGAGCAGTACTTC.

This clonotype has a single count. The V and J genes are TRBV2 and TRBJ2-1; 12 bases agree with TRBD2. V lost 5 bases and J lost 8; bases outside the gene matches: 13. CDR1 SNHLY and CDR2 FYNNEI come from the germline V gene. This CDR3 region has 17 residues. The CDR3 DNA follows: TGTGCCAGCAGTATACTACTGCTAGCGGGAGGGCGTGATGAGCAGTTCTTC. This encodes CASSILLLAGGRDEQFF.